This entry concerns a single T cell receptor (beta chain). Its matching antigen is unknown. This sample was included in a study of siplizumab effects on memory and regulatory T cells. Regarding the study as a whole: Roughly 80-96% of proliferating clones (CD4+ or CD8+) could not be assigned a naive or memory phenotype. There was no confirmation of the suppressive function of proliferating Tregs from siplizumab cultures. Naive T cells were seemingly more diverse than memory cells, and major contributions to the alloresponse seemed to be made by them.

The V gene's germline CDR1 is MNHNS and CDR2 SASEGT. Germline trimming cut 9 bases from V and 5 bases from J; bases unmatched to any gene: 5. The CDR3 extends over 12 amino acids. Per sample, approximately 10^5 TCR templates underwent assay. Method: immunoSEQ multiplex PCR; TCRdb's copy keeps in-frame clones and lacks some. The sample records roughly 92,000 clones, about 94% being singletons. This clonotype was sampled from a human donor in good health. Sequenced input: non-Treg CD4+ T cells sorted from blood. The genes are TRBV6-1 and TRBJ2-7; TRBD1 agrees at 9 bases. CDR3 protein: CASRDRVHEQYF. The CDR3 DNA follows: TGTGCCAGTAGGGACAGGGTCCACGAGCAGTACTTC.